This T cell receptor (beta chain) was retrieved from a study of blood T cell repertoires in COVID-19 (dated by TCRdb to the early 2020s). Background on the whole study: Samples covering the acute and convalescent phases of COVID-19 were provided by collaborators in the United States, Italy and Spain. The prospective study material was composed of cDNA or gDNA derived from T cells, B-cell-depleted T cells, or PBMCs. Subjects who had been exposed to COVID-19, were actively infected with it, or had recovered from it provided the deeply sampled blood TCRbeta repertoires that made up the dataset. The repertoires were released in a freely available public database meant as a resource for research on the immune response to SARS-CoV-2. The samples were drawn from the first 160 participants of the ongoing ImmuneRACE study and from roughly 1,300 subjects provided by 6 global collaborators. Sample metadata almost always included a de-identified subject ID, COVID-19 status, age in years and sex. Where available, HLA class I and class II types were taken from metadata supplied by the sample provider and were not determined by assay-based typing. On the study overall, not on this receptor specifically: Clinical and demographic metadata were provided uncurated, with the amount varying by source and participant.

Comments on this clone: Its antigen target is currently unknown. Base-call qualities are not available, and no considerably larger clone is one nucleotide away.

TCRbeta CDR3 regions were amplified from genomic DNA by means of the immunoSEQ Assay, a bias-controlled multiplex PCR. Processing in the source paper ran as follows. Nucleated cell counts per sample were estimated from amplification of reference gene primers within the assay. To quantify the absolute abundance of each unique TCRbeta CDR3 rearrangement, sequence reads were collapsed and filtered. For each sample, productive Simpson clonality was calculated as the square root of Simpson's diversity index over productive rearrangements. TCRdb took this table from immuneACCESS and kept in-frame rearrangements with V and J called. Such tables lack part of the clones; where checked against another copy, unresolved V genes explain under half of the gap, and the rest is unexplained. V, J and clone size reflect that table, while D and trimming were determined from the DNA. Counted in this sample were roughly 180,000 clones; 88% of them appeared once. The biggest ten clones account for approximately 4% of the sample.

The germline V gene gives CDR1 as KGHDR and CDR2 as SFDVKD. The V end loses 3 bases and the J end loses 10 bases, and a stretch of 9 bases separates them. Inclusive of the bounding cysteine and phenylalanine, the CDR3 is 12 residues long. The DNA shown is the 36-base CDR3, in frame from base 1. The collaborating institutions used their own protocols to collect whole blood in K2EDTA tubes. For TCRbeta analysis, collaborators shipped samples as frozen whole blood, isolated PBMCs, or DNA extracted from either of those sample types. The TCR was taken from a woman aged 25-40 years with acute or convalescent COVID-19. Sequenced material: peripheral blood. In this chain, TRBV24-1 is recombined with TRBJ2-1, with the D gene uncertain. The CDR3 amino acid sequence is: CATSDTTLEQFF. Read as DNA, the sequence is TGTGCCACCAGTGATACTACCCTGGAGCAGTTCTTC.